These 18 T cell receptor beta chains were all obtained from the same sample, sequenced in a study of cytotoxic CD8 clonotypes in ibrutinib-treated CLL. Profiling relied on immunoSEQ multiplex PCR, and the TCRdb table lists in-frame clones only, not all of them. The table lists hundreds of thousands of clones, 67% of them singletons, with about 5.9% in the top ten. The sequences come from PBMCs, collected after 36 months of ibrutinib treatment. The receptors originated from a human donor with chronic lymphocytic leukemia.

This chain links TRBV5-1 with TRBJ2-3; D may be TRBD1 (6 bases). Germline CDR1 reads SGHRS; CDR2 reads YFSETQ. The CDR3 is 15 residues long. Trimming cost V 4 bases and J 3 bases, with 15 bases left between them. CDR3 DNA: TGCGCCAGCAGCCAGGACAGCCTCGGGACAGATACGCAGTATTTT. Translating it yields CASSQDSLGTDTQYF. The whole variable domain, filled in from reference TRBV5-1 and TRBJ2-3, reads KAGVTQTPRYLIKTRGQQVTLSCSPISGHRSVSWYQQTPGQGLQFLFEYFSETQRNKGNFPGRFSGRQFSNSRSEMNVSTLELGDSALYLCASSQDSLGTDTQYFGPGTRLTVL.

The chain joins TRBV9 to TRBJ1-4; TRBD1 is a possible D gene (6 bases). The CDR3 extends over 14 amino acids. The V gene's germline CDR1 is SGDLS and CDR2 YYNGEE. With 0 bases removed from V and 10 bases from J, the gap between germline ends came to 13 bases. DNA for the CDR3: TGTGCCAGCAGCGTAGGGCGGGACAAGGGAAAACTGTTTTTT. This translates into CASSVGRDKGKLFF.

This sequence joins TRBV10-3 and TRBJ2-3, with D possibly matching TRBD2 (5 bases). Germline lookup yields CDR1 ENHRY and CDR2 SYGVKD. The CDR3 is 14 amino acids. V lost 3 bases and J 1 base, leaving 8 bases between the germline ends. The CDR3 DNA sequence: TGTGCCATCAGTGAAGGGCGGGGCACAGATACGCAGTATTTT. Amino acid sequence: CAISEGRGTDTQYF.

This chain uses TRBV7-6 with TRBJ2-1, with 8 bases that match TRBD2. The junction had 6 bases not matched to a gene; V was cut back by 2 bases and J by 6 bases. This CDR3 has 15 amino acids. Looked up from germline, CDR1 is SGHVS and CDR2 is FNYEAQ. CDR3 loop: CASSLPGRARNEQFF. For the CDR3, the DNA is TGTGCCAGCAGCTTACCCGGGAGGGCACGCAATGAGCAGTTCTTC. The full variable domain, completed using reference TRBV7-6 and TRBJ2-1, is GAGVSQSPRYKVTKRGQDVALRCDPISGHVSLYWYRQALGQGPEFLTYFNYEAQQDKSGLPNDRFSAERPEGSISTLTIQRTEQRDSAMYRCASSLPGRARNEQFFGPGTRLTVL.

The chain combines TRBV2 with TRBJ2-4; 8 nucleotides agree with TRBD2. This CDR3 contains 20 residues. The trim removed 3 bases at V and 1 base at J, leaving 17 bases unmatched. Germline CDR1 SNHLY, CDR2 FYNNEI. CDR3: CASSEGVGLGPPSAKNIQYF. The DNA of the CDR3 is TGTGCCAGCAGTGAGGGGGTGGGACTAGGGCCTCCTTCGGCCAAAAACATTCAGTACTTC.

This clone was detected only a few times. The chain couples TRBV18 to TRBJ1-2; D is perhaps TRBD1 (6 bases). CDR3 length: 15 amino acids. Trimming pared 3 bases from V and 5 bases from J, leaving 16 bases between. Germline loops: CDR1 KGHSH, CDR2 LQKENI. CDR3 nucleotide sequence: TGTGCCAGCTCACCTATATATGGACAGAGGTATGGCTACACCTTC. It codes for CASSPIYGQRYGYTF.

The V and J genes are TRBV27 and TRBJ1-5, with D unresolved. The V and J ends lost 5 bases and 4 bases respectively, with 18 bases between them. Germline CDR1 reads MNHEY; CDR2 reads SMNVEV (reference sequence). This CDR3 has 16 residues. CDR3 loop: CASSPRSGIRNQPQHF. The DNA for the CDR3 is TGTGCCAGCAGTCCCCGGTCGGGAATAAGGAATCAGCCCCAGCATTTT.

The rearrangement uses TRBV4-1 and TRBJ2-3; D call uncertain. Germline V gene data show CDR1 as MGHRA and CDR2 as YSYEKL. Trimming took off 0 bases at V and 5 bases at J, with 21 bases between the two ends. There are 18 residues in the CDR3. The CDR3 region is CASSQDPERTRKKDTQYF. DNA for the CDR3: TGCGCCAGCAGCCAAGACCCTGAGAGAACCCGTAAGAAAGATACGCAGTATTTT.

The V and J genes are TRBV2 and TRBJ2-7; TRBD2 matches at 13 bases. V was clipped by 4 bases and J by 6 bases; unmatched bases: 9. CDR1 SNHLY and CDR2 FYNNEI come from the germline V gene. The CDR3 covers 16 residues. The CDR3 nucleotides are TGTGCCAGCAGTGTAATTAGGGGACTAGCGGGACCCGAGCAGTACTTC. Translated: CASSVIRGLAGPEQYF.

V usage is TRBV7-3 and J usage is TRBJ2-3; D is ambiguous. Trimming left V 0 bases short and J 1 base short, with 8 bases between. The CDR3 loop spans 15 amino acids. Germline V CDR1 and CDR2: SGHTA, FQGTGA. The CDR3: CASSLTRHGTDTQYF. CDR3 sequence (DNA): TGTGCCAGCAGCTTAACGCGGCACGGCACAGATACGCAGTATTTT.

The chain links TRBV11-2 to TRBJ2-5; 9 bases are a match to TRBD1. The J segment lost 5 bases and the V segment lost 5 bases, leaving 6 bases of the junction unmatched. Germline V CDR1 and CDR2: SGHAT, FQNNGV. The CDR3 length is 14 residues. Here the CDR3 reads CASSRGQGGETQYF. The CDR3 bases are TGTGCCAGCAGCCGGGGACAGGGCGGGGAGACCCAGTACTTC.

This clone was found once. The CDR3 spells CASSPRSVLTLTGGDGYTF. Written as DNA, the CDR3 is TGTGCCAGCTCACCACGTTCAGTGTTAACCCTGACAGGGGGCGATGGCTACACCTTC. J is TRBJ1-2 and V is TRBV18; 10 bases line up with TRBD1. This CDR3 is built from 19 residues. V gave up 1 base and J gave up 6 bases; unmatched junction bases: 17. Germline CDR1 KGHSH, CDR2 LQKENI.

The rearrangement uses TRBV5-1 and TRBJ2-3; D not resolved. This CDR3 has 12 amino acids. Germline CDR1 SGHRS, CDR2 YFSETQ. Trimming cost V 0 bases and J 5 bases, with 4 bases left between them. CDR3 protein: CASSLDLDTQYF. In DNA, the CDR3 is TGCGCCAGCAGCTTGGACCTAGATACGCAGTATTTT.

The chain combines TRBV28 with TRBJ2-6, with no clear D. The CDR3 totals 18 residues. V lost 1 base to trimming and J lost 0 bases, with 13 bases between them. Germline V gene sequence: CDR1 MDHEN, CDR2 SYDVKM. CDR3 coding DNA: TGTGCCAGCAGTTTATCCCCCGCCAGGATCTCTGGGGCCAACGTCCTGACTTTC. Translating gives CASSLSPARISGANVLTF. Together with reference TRBV28 and TRBJ2-6, the CDR3 gives the full variable domain: DVKVTQSSRYLVKRTGEKVFLECVQDMDHENMFWYRQDPGLGLRLIYFSYDVKMKEKGDIPEGYSVSREKKERFSLILESASTNQTSMYLCASSLSPARISGANVLTFGAGSRLTVL.

The V call is TRBV9, the J call TRBJ2-7; 11 positions match TRBD2. V lost 0 bases and J lost 2; bases outside the gene matches: 4. The CDR3 extends over 16 amino acids. Per the germline V gene, CDR1 is SGDLS and CDR2 is YYNGEE. CDR3 DNA sequence: TGTGCCAGCAGCGTAGCTAGCGGGGGGACTACCTACGAGCAGTACTTC. Amino acid sequence: CASSVASGGTTYEQYF. The complete variable domain, with remaining parts taken from reference TRBV9 and TRBJ2-7, reads DSGVTQTPKHLITATGQRVTLRCSPRSGDLSVYWYQQSLDQGLQFLIQYYNGEERAKGNILERFSAQQFPDLHSELNLSSLELGDSALYFCASSVASGGTTYEQYFGPGTRLTVT.

The V and J genes are TRBV27 and TRBJ2-1; a possible D gene is TRBD1 (6 bases). Trimming cost V 4 bases and J 6 bases, with 13 bases left between them. Germline lookup yields CDR1 MNHEY and CDR2 SMNVEV (reference sequence). The CDR3 length is 14 residues. CDR3 in DNA: TGTGCCAGCAGTTCCGGGACACCGTTCAATGAGCAGTTCTTC. Its translation: CASSSGTPFNEQFF.

The V and J genes are TRBV4-1 and TRBJ2-7; 7 nucleotides align to TRBD2. The CDR3 runs 14 residues. V was pared by 1 base and J by 4 bases, with 4 bases of the junction left unmatched. Germline V gives CDR1 MGHRA, CDR2 YSYEKL. CDR3 protein: CASSQGSGVYEQYF. As DNA, the CDR3 is TGCGCCAGCAGCCAAGGGAGCGGGGTATACGAGCAGTACTTC.

V and J are TRBV5-1 and TRBJ2-5; TRBD1 matches at 9 bases. The germline CDR1 and CDR2 sequences are SGHRS and YFSETQ. The ends lost 4 bases at V and 4 bases at J; junction bases unmatched: 8. CDR3 length: 15 residues. The CDR3 here is CASSQTGGQAETQYF. CDR3 coding DNA: TGCGCCAGCAGCCAGACAGGGGGACAGGCAGAGACCCAGTACTTC.